Below are 9 T cell receptor beta chains sequenced from a single sample in a study of response to subunit inactivated influenza vaccine. TCRdb re-analysed the RT-PCR reads in MiXCR, keeping a single row per CDR3 protein. The profile shows 500,000 to 600,000 distinct CDR3 sequences, about 11% of them singletons. These data were also reused for a study on T cells expressing NK-cell markers. That paper adds: Production of TCR beta cDNA relied on 5'RACE template switching with UMIs.

The sequencing here drew on PBMCs from blood, taken on the day of vaccination. These TCRs come from a man between 50 and 59 years old who received an inactivated influenza vaccine.

The chain has TRBV12-3 or TRBV12-4 and TRBJ1-2, with D possibly TRBD1 on 6 matching bases. Trimming removed 5 bases at V and 8 bases at J, with 12 bases between. The CDR3 covers 12 residues. This chain's CDR3 is CASSTPGTGYTF. CDR3 DNA: TGTGCCAGCAGTACCCCGGGGACAGGCTACACCTTC.

The rearrangement joins TRBV15 to TRBJ2-4, with TRBD2 matching over 7 bases. This CDR3 contains 12 residues. The V gene end was trimmed by 3 bases and the J gene end by 15 bases; junction bases not matched to a gene: 8. The germline gives CDR1 LNHNV, CDR2 YYDKDF (reference sequence). DNA for the CDR3: TGTGCCACCAGCAGCGGGGGAGGGGTTGGGTACTTC. Translated: CATSSGGGVGYF.

This clonotype was counted only a few times. The chain couples TRBV4-3 to TRBJ2-7; D is undetermined. This CDR3 contains 13 residues. From germline, CDR1 is LGHNA and CDR2 YSLEER. V lost 0 bases, J lost 4 bases, and 7 bases lay in between. The CDR3 spells CASSQDWAYEQYF. In nucleotides, the CDR3 is TGCGCCAGCAGCCAAGATTGGGCATACGAGCAGTACTTC.

The chain joins TRBV15 to TRBJ2-3, with TRBD2 matching over 11 bases. The CDR3 sequence is 15 residues long. Germline-derived CDR1 and CDR2 are LNHNV and YYDKDF (reference sequence). V lost 3 bases, J lost 3 bases, and 2 bases stayed unmatched. The CDR3: CATSRTSGDTDTQYF. In nucleotides, the CDR3 is TGTGCCACCAGCAGGACTAGCGGGGATACAGATACGCAGTATTTT.

The chain employs TRBV12-3 or TRBV12-4 and TRBJ1-2; TRBD1 might be the D (5 bases). CDR3 size: 13 residues. V lost 2 bases to trimming and J lost 4 bases, with 8 bases between them. In DNA form, the CDR3 reads TGTGCCAGCAGTTTAAGACAGTCCTATGGCTACACCTTC. It is translated as CASSLRQSYGYTF.

There are many counts of this clonotype. The genes are TRBV7-2 and TRBJ2-3; D gene ambiguous. With 8 bases removed from V and 2 bases from J, the gap between germline ends came to 17 bases. Looked up from germline, CDR1 is SGHTA and CDR2 is FQGNSA. This CDR3 is built from 15 residues. CDR3 sequence (DNA): TGTGCCAGCCTAGTAGTGTCTCCTTACACAGATACGCAGTATTTT. Translated, it gives CASLVVSPYTDTQYF.

This clonotype has a handful of counts. The chain combines TRBV10-3 with TRBJ2-2, with 7 nucleotides matching TRBD1. The germline gives CDR1 ENHRY, CDR2 SYGVKD. After removal of 4 bases from V and 2 bases from J, the junction contained 4 bases not matched to a gene. The CDR3 runs 15 residues. The CDR3 DNA reads TGTGCCATCAGTGGGGGGACAGATAACACCGGGGAGCTGTTTTTT. Translating it yields CAISGGTDNTGELFF.

This clonotype was counted at least ten times. The rearrangement links TRBV7-8 to TRBJ2-5; tentatively, D is TRBD2 (5 bases). Germline CDR1 SGHVS, CDR2 FQNEAQ. V gave up 4 bases and J gave up 5 bases, with 11 bases separating them. The CDR3 spans 13 residues. Here the CDR3 reads CASSSHERETQYF. The CDR3 bases are TGTGCCAGCAGCTCCCACGAGCGGGAGACCCAGTACTTC.

The chain uses TRBV3-1 and TRBJ2-2; TRBD2 aligns across 8 bases. Trimming took 0 bases from V and 4 from J; bases not matched to a gene: 1. The CDR3 length is 15 residues. Germline assignment: CDR1 LGHDT and CDR2 YNNKEL (reference sequence). CDR3 amino acids: CASSQDAGGTGELFF. The CDR3 DNA is TGTGCCAGCAGCCAAGATGCGGGGGGCACCGGGGAGCTGTTTTTT.